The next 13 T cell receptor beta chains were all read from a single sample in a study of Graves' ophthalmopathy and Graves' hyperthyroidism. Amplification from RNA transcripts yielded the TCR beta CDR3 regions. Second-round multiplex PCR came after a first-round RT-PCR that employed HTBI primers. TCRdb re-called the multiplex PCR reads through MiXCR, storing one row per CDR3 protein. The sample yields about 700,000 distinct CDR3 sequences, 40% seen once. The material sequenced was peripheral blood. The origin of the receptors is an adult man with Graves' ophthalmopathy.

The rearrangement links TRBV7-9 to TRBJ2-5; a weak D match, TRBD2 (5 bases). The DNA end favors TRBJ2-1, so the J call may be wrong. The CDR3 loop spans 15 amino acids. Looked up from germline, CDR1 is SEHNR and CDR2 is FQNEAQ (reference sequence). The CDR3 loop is CASSYPGRGSGEQFF. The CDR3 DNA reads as TGTGCCAGCAGCTACCCGGGCAGAGGGAGTGGAGAGCAGTTCTTC.

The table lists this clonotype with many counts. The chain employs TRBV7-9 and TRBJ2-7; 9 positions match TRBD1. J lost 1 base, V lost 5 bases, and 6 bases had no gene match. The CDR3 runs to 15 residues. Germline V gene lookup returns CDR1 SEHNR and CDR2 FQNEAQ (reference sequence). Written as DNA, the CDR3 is TGTGCCAGCAGCGACGGACAGGGGTCATCCTACGAGCAGTACTTC. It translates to CASSDGQGSSYEQYF.

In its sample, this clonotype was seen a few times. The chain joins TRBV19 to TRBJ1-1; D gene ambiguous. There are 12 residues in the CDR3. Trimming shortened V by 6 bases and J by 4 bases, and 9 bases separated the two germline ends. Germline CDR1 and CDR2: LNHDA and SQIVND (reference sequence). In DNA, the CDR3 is TGTGCCAGTAGCGGGTCTGGCACTGAAGCTTTCTTT. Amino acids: CASSGSGTEAFF.

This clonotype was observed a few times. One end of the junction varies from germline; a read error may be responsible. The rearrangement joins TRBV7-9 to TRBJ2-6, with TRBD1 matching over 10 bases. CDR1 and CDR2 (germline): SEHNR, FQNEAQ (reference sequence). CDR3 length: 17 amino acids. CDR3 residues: CASSQEGQGSGANVLTF. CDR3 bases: TGCGCCAGCAGCCAAGAGGGACAGGGGTCTGGGGCCAACGTCCTGACTTTC.

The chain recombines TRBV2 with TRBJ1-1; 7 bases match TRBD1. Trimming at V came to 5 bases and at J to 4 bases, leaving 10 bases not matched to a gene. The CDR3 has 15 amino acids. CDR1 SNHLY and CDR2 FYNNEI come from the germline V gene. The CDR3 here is CASSPTGAWGTEAFF. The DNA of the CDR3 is TGTGCCAGCAGTCCAACAGGGGCGTGGGGCACTGAAGCTTTCTTT.

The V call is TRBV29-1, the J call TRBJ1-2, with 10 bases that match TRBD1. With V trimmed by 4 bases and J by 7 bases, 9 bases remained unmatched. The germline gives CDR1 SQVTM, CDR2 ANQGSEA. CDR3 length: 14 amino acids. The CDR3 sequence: CSVGQTTGGFGYTF. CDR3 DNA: TGCAGCGTTGGACAGACGACAGGGGGCTTTGGCTACACCTTC.

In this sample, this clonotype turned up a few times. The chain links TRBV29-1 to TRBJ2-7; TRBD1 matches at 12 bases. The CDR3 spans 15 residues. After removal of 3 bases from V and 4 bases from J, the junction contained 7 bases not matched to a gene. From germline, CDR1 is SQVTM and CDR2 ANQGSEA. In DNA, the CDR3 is TGCAGCGTTGATTCAAGGGACAGGGGGCCATACGAGCAGTACTTC. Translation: CSVDSRDRGPYEQYF.

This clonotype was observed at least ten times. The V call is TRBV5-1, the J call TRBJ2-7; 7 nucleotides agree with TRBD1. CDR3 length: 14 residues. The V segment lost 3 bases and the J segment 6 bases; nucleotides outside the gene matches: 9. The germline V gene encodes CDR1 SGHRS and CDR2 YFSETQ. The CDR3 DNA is TGCGCCAGCAGCTGGACCGGGACAGCCGGCGAGCAGTACTTC. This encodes CASSWTGTAGEQYF.

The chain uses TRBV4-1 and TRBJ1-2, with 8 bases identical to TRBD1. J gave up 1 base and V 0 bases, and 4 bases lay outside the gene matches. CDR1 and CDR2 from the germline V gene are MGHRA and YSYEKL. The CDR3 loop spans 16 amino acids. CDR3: CASSQDPGGFNYGYTF. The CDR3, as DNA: TGCGCCAGCAGCCAAGATCCAGGGGGCTTTAACTATGGCTACACCTTC.

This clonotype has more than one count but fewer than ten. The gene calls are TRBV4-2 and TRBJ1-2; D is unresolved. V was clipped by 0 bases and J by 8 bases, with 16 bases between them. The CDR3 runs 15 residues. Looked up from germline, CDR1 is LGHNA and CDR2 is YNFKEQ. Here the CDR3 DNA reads TGTGCCAGCAGCCAAGATTTGAACAGCCGAGGAGGCTACACCTTC. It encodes CASSQDLNSRGGYTF.

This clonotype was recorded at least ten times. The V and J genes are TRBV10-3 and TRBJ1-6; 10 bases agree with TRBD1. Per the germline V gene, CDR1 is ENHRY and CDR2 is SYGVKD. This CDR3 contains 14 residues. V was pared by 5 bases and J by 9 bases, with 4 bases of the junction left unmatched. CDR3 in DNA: TGTGCCATCAGTTCGGGACAGGGGAGTTCACCCCTCCACTTT. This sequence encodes CAISSGQGSSPLHF.

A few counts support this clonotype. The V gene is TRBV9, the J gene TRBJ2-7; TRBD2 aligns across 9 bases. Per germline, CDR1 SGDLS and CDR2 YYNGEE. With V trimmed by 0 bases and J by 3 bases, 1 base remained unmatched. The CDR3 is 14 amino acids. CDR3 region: CASSVGAGGYEQYF. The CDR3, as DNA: TGTGCCAGCAGCGTAGGAGCGGGGGGCTACGAGCAGTACTTC. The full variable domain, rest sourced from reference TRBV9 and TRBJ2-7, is DSGVTQTPKHLITATGQRVTLRCSPRSGDLSVYWYQQSLDQGLQFLIQYYNGEERAKGNILERFSAQQFPDLHSELNLSSLELGDSALYFCASSVGAGGYEQYFGPGTRLTVT.

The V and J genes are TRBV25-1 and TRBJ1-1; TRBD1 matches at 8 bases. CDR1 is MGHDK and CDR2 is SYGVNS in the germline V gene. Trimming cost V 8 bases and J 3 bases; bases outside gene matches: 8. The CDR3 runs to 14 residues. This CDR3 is CASVTGQGHTEAFF. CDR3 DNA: TGTGCCAGCGTGACCGGACAGGGACACACTGAAGCTTTCTTT.